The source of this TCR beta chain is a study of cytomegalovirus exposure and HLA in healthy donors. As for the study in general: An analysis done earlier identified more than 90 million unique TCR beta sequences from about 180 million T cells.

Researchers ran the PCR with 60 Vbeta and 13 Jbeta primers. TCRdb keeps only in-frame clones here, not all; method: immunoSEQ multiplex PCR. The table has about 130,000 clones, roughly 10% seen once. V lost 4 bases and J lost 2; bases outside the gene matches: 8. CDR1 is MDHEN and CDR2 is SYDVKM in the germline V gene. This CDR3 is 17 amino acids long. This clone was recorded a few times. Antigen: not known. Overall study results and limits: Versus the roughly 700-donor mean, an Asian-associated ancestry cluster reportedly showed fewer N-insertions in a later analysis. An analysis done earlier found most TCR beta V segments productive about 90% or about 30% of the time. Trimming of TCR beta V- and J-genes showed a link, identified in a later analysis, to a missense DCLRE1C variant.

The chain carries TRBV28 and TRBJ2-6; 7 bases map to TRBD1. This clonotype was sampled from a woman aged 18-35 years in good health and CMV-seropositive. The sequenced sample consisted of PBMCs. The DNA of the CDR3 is TGTGCCAGCAGTTCACCACAGGGGATTACTGGGGCCAACGTCCTGACTTTC. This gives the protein CASSSPQGITGANVLTF.